A single T cell receptor beta chain is shown here with its context. The data belong to a study of blood T cell repertoires in COVID-19. In germline, CDR1 is LNHNV, CDR2 YYDKDF (reference sequence). V lost 3 bases and J 4 bases, leaving 13 bases between the germline ends. This CDR3 has 14 amino acids. Using immunoSEQ multiplex PCR, the repertoire was profiled, and TCRdb retains in-frame clones only, with some absent. This table has around 310,000 clones, around 89% appearing once. The sequence came from a woman aged 60-70 years with acute or convalescent COVID-19. The chain is built from TRBV15 and TRBJ2-7, with TRBD2 as a possible D gene (7 bases). The sequenced sample was peripheral blood. The CDR3 DNA follows: TGTGCCACCAGCAGGGGGGGGCAGGTTTACGAGCAGTACTTC. Amino acids: CATSRGGQVYEQYF.